This T cell receptor (beta chain) was sequenced during a study of shared clonotypes between healthy human individuals. The ends lost 7 bases at V and 1 base at J; junction bases unmatched: 8. Germline CDR1 SGHTA, CDR2 FQGNSA. This CDR3 is 15 amino acids long. Produced via immunoSEQ multiplex PCR; TCRdb's table is partial and in-frame only. Among millions of clones listed, more than 90% were seen once. The sequence was obtained from a young man in good health. The chain employs TRBV7-2 and TRBJ2-5; 8 nucleotides agree with TRBD2. The sequencing sample was made of naive CD4+ T cells sorted from blood. Described subset: CD45RA+ positively selected. This CDR3 is CASTSRGTSQETQYF. The CDR3 coding sequence is TGTGCCAGCACTTCAAGAGGGACTAGCCAAGAGACCCAGTACTTC.